This T cell receptor beta chain emerged from a study of T cell responses to AZD1222 COVID-19 vaccine. Study results and limitations: There were repertoire samples only from the period after the peak T cell response. Most donors were white British, females outnumbered males, and clonal diversity was possibly underestimated.

The CDR3 runs 19 residues. The V and J ends lost 0 bases and 0 bases, in that order; junction bases with no gene match: 13. CDR1 is MGHRA, CDR2 YSYEKL, per germline. The protocol was immunoSEQ multiplex PCR, while the TCRdb copy is restricted to in-frame clones and leaves out a portion. The sample has 130,000 to 150,000 clones; about 86% are singletons. About this clone: The antigen remains unidentified.

The sequencing here drew on peripheral blood, taken 28 days after the second AZD1222 dose. This chain joins TRBV4-1 and TRBJ2-7; 8 bases line up with TRBD2. This sequence originates from an adult who received the AZD1222 COVID-19 vaccine. The CDR3 DNA reads as TGCGCCAGCAGCCAAGAGAAGCGGGGGCCCCGAAAGAGCTCCTACGAGCAGTACTTC. Translation gives CASSQEKRGPRKSSYEQYF.